This TCR beta chain was sequenced during a study of cytomegalovirus exposure and HLA in healthy donors (dated by TCRdb to about 2017). About the investigation overall: An earlier analysis of 587 of the donors reported about 300 Gb of sequence data and 100 million to 120 million unique TCR beta sequences obtained from around 190 million T cells. A later genetic analysis took genome-wide SNP genotypes for about 65% of the roughly 670 donors and used that subset as a discovery cohort. Donor age, sex, ethnicity and CMV serostatus were collected together with the repertoire data. Typing coverage differed by locus: A, B, C, DRB1 and DQB1 were typed in about 629-640 donors, DQA1 in about 500, DPA1 in some 610, and DPB1 in 450 to 490. Of the roughly 400 genotyped donors, 65% to 90% were placed in the genetic ancestry cluster associated with self-reported Caucasian donors. The study used immunosequencing to profile the T cell repertoires of hundreds of subjects and linked those repertoires to cytomegalovirus serostatus. An earlier analysis of around 580 of the donors used high-throughput TCR beta sequencing to judge whether each TCR beta V gene segment behaved as functional or pseudogenic. Every discovery cohort repertoire had been produced on one sequencing platform. Five DR-DQ haplotypes were treated as single units for association and clustering because of strong linkage in the cohort. Both class I and class II loci were covered by HLA typing, at four-digit resolution. Roughly 300 gigabases of sequencing data and roughly 81 million unique TCR sequences made up an early release that covered 640 HLA-typed donors. The study was designed to test whether signatures of past pathogen exposure could be identified by cataloging public T cell receptors. Along with the approximately 700-subject first cohort, a separate validation cohort of around 110 different subjects was used. High-throughput TCR immunosequencing, statistical association of individual TCRs with disease status, and machine learning were combined to predict cytomegalovirus infection status. The later analysis used no new phenotypic data to find candidate immune exposures, relying instead on TCR beta sequences and their occurrence across donors. Across 398 genotyped donors of the cohort, an average of about 200,000 unique TCR beta nucleotide sequences per donor were sequenced, and approximately 19% of those sequences were non-productive. A later analysis re-examined previously published TCR beta repertoires from around 670 donors and added high-resolution HLA genotyping to investigate patterns of TCR occurrence. Paper-wide results and their limitations: Sequencing depth was assumed to be roughly uniform across donors in the presence/absence analyses, though that assumption may not hold. A few of the identified cytomegalovirus-associated TCR beta chains were confirmed in vitro to be specific for cytomegalovirus antigens. Linkage disequilibrium might explain the correlated functional status among segregating V segments, but an unknown experimental factor could not be excluded. In a later genetic analysis, a missense DCLRE1C variant was associated with V-gene and J-gene trimming of TCR beta chains, and the association was replicated in an independent cohort. The authors suggested that the approach could potentially be generalized to other disease states and immunological phenotypes. In a later analysis, several top co-occurrence clusters were reported to appear linked to parvovirus B19, influenza, CMV and Epstein-Barr virus. In a later analysis, HLA-associated TCR beta chains were found to be more clonally expanded and to have lower generation probabilities than equally common non-associated chains. An earlier analysis of approximately 570 of the donors showed that most TCR beta V segments appeared in productive rearrangements either about 87% or about 30% of the time, which broadly matched IMGT annotations. A further reported finding was that TCR beta sequences accurately predicted the HLA-A and HLA-B alleles for most subjects in the first cohort. Because some donors lacked HLA typing at each locus, the association tests relied only on the typed subset. The study gave a list of under 200 TCR beta chains associated with cytomegalovirus. The earlier analysis of some 540 of the donors excluded about 16 rarely observed V segments, including chromosome 9 orphons, because counts were too low. Immune exposure information for the cohort was limited to CMV serostatus. A cluster of highly shared sequence variants was judged likely to be a technical artifact of the sequencing pipeline. According to a later genetic analysis, donors in an Asian-associated ancestry cluster had fewer N-insertions in productive TCRs than the approximately 670-donor mean. Assigning TCR associations to individual alleles was difficult when HLA alleles, especially DR and DQ, strongly co-occurred. In both the original and validation cohorts, the classifier was reported to diagnose cytomegalovirus status with high specificity and sensitivity. According to a later analysis, TCR association rates differed among HLA loci, with DRB1 alleles showing the most associated TCRs and HLA-C alleles showing the fewest. Some IMGT-functional V segments, including TRBV6-2 and TRBV6-3, could not be told apart with the 87-base-pair reads, so those segments were excluded. A later analysis found that most CMV-associated TCR beta chains appeared HLA-restricted, with HLA associations seemingly driven largely by CMV exposure. Most TCR sequences were seen in very few donors, while some public TCRs were found in many individuals. The cohort was sequenced for TCR beta chains only, and without alpha or paired-chain data the features that could be detected were limited. In a later analysis, 16,951 TCR beta sequences were associated with specific HLA alleles at a false discovery rate of 0.05.

Points on this clone: What this receptor recognizes is not known. No base quality information exists; no much larger clone differs at one position.

Taken from the germline V gene (reference sequence), the CDR1 and CDR2 loops are PRHDT and FYEKMQ. V is reduced by 0 bases and J by 1 base, leaving a spacing of 12 bases between them. The CDR3 has 16 amino acids, counting the end cysteine and phenylalanine. Only CDR3 DNA is held: 48 bases, read in frame from base 1. The library was obtained by the immunoSEQ multiplex PCR assay. The multiplex PCR relied on a mix of 60 forward primers for TCR Vbeta segments and 13 reverse primers for TCR Jbeta segments. The CDR3 region of rearranged TCR beta genes was amplified from genomic DNA by a multiplex PCR assay. Amplified TCR beta libraries were sequenced as 87-base-pair reads on the Illumina HiSeq System. Turning to the authors' computational methods: Across the 670 or so repertoires, a later analysis counted roughly 77 million unique TCR beta chains, 9 million to 14 million of which were shared by at least two donors. A nearest-neighbor algorithm error-corrected the raw reads and collapsed the reads into unique sequences, merging closely related sequences to remove PCR and sequencing errors. V, D and J gene segments were assigned by aligning CDR3 sequences to IMGT reference sequences. For a sequence to be retained, at least a six-nucleotide match to both a V gene segment and a J gene segment was required. A rearrangement was called productive if the CDR3 had no stop codons and remained in frame with V and J, and every other rearrangement was called non-productive. Following IMGT convention, CDR3 was defined as the stretch from the second conserved V-encoded cysteine to the conserved J-encoded phenylalanine. Sequences without an unambiguous match to a single V gene segment were excluded from the earlier analysis of approximately 600 of the donors. In an earlier analysis of roughly 600 of the donors, a V segment was called functional when productive rearrangements were above 56.7%, and segregating when the standard deviation between donors exceeded 5%. A statistical classification framework was developed to diagnose cytomegalovirus status using the catalog of TCR beta chain sequences. In a later analysis, TCR nucleotide sequences were compared against IMGT/GENE-DB human TR gene sequences so that V and J genes could be assigned. Using the TCRdist pipeline, a later analysis assigned CDR3 sequences along with most-parsimonious VDJ recombination scenarios. In a later analysis, every TCR beta chain was defined by the combination of its CDR3 amino acid sequence and its V-gene family, and reads without a unique V-gene family were dropped. In a later analysis, some 600 highly shared, low-generation-probability nucleotide sequences were removed to address suspected cross-contamination and a sequencing artifact. A later analysis calculated a clonal expansion index for each public chain from normalized within-repertoire ranks of inferred template counts. In a later analysis, generation probabilities were computed using a VDJ recombination model fitted to out-of-frame rearrangements, and the results were checked against IGoR. In a later analysis, hypergeometric tests were used to score TCR-TCR, TCR-HLA and TCR-CMV co-occurrence, with a repertoire-size bias correction applied to TCR pairs. To estimate false discovery rates, a later analysis permuted the HLA or CMV assignments 20 times. A later analysis grouped co-occurring TCRs with DBSCAN, adding TCRdist sequence similarity when clustering within HLA-allele-positive subsets. Repertoires with fewer than 30,000 or more than 120,000 public chains, plus five repertoires with anomalous nucleotide sharing, were excluded from co-occurrence clustering. TCRdb took this table from immuneACCESS and kept in-frame rearrangements with V and J called. Such tables lack part of the clones; where checked against another copy, unresolved V genes explain under half of the gap, and the rest is unexplained. V and J calls and clone size are copied from that table; D and trimming were computed from the DNA. Across this sample there are under 200,000 clones, with more than 75% seen only once. Together, the top ten hold around 2.6% of the sample.

The cohort comprised 666 healthy bone marrow donors. All cohort members were sampled while nominally healthy, although unrecorded immune exposures were likely present. The donor was CMV seropositive and was included in the group of approximately 310 seropositive cohort members. Each donor provided a peripheral blood sample, and peripheral blood mononuclear cells were used for TCR beta sequencing. The Qiagen DNeasy Blood Extraction Kit was used to extract genomic DNA from the blood cell samples. The specimen sequenced was PBMCs. Recombination linked TRBV13 to TRBJ1-1; the D region possibly corresponds to TRBD1 (5 bases align). This sequence was found in a man younger than 40 in good health and CMV-seropositive. The nucleotide sequence is TGTGCCAGCAGCTTAGGCCTCGGCAGGGAGAACACTGAAGCTTTCTTT. It specifies CASSLGLGRENTEAFF.